The 29 T cell receptor beta chains listed next were all sequenced from one sample in a study of T cells in Graves' hyperthyroidism and ophthalmopathy. Amplified TCR beta CDR3 regions derived from RNA transcripts. HTBI primers were used for first-round RT-PCR of the TCR CDR3. MiXCR, run by TCRdb on the multiplex PCR reads, gives a single entry per CDR3 protein. The top ten hold roughly 29% of the sample, which has around 500,000 distinct CDR3 sequences, about 16% seen once. Sequencing was done on a sample of blood. Receptor source: a woman between 25 and 40 years old with Graves' ophthalmopathy.

This clonotype was seen many times. This chain joins TRBV5-1 and TRBJ2-5; the D gene is possibly TRBD1 (5 bases). The length of the CDR3 is 13 residues. The ends were cut back, 3 bases at V and 4 bases at J, with 10 bases in the middle. Germline V gene sequence: CDR1 SGHRS, CDR2 YFSETQ. The CDR3 sequence: CASSSTGLETQYF. DNA for the CDR3: TGCGCCAGCAGCTCAACAGGCCTAGAGACCCAGTACTTC.

About this clonotype itself: This may be a read error, as it is one base from a much larger clone. The V and J genes are TRBV5-1 and TRBJ2-7; D may be TRBD1 or TRBD2 (5 bases each). Trimming pared 0 bases from V and 2 bases from J, leaving 12 bases between. This CDR3 comprises 15 residues. Germline CDR1 is SGHRS and CDR2 is YFSETQ. As DNA, the CDR3 is TGCGCCAGCAGCTTGGATTCAGGGAGCCCCTACGAGCAGTACTTC. It specifies CASSLDSGSPYEQYF.

This clonotype was recorded at least ten times. This chain links TRBV4-1 with TRBJ2-1, with 13 bases lining up with TRBD2. The CDR3 covers 16 residues. The V gene's germline CDR1 is MGHRA and CDR2 YSYEKL. After removal of 0 bases from V and 9 bases from J, the junction contained 5 bases not matched to a gene. DNA for the CDR3: TGCGCCAGCAGCCAAGAGGGGACTAGCGGGGTCGGTGAGCAGTTCTTC. Translated: CASSQEGTSGVGEQFF.

This clonotype was seen a few times. This rearrangement joins TRBV28 to TRBJ2-6, with 13 bases lining up with TRBD2. Germline trimming cut 3 bases from V and 0 bases from J; bases unmatched to any gene: 11. The CDR3 runs to 21 residues. CDR1 is MDHEN, CDR2 SYDVKM, per germline. As DNA, the CDR3 is TGTGCCAGCAGTTTCCTACTACTCGGACTAGCGGGGGACTCTGGGGCCAACGTCCTGACTTTC. Its protein is CASSFLLLGLAGDSGANVLTF.

The chain uses TRBV24-1 and TRBJ1-2, with 7 bases that match TRBD1. Germline-derived CDR1 and CDR2 are KGHDR and SFDVKD. The CDR3 is 15 residues long. V trimming: 4 bases; J trimming: 6 bases; junction bases outside the gene matches: 10. CDR3 bases: TGTGCCACCAGTGACCCCGGGACAGATGGGAATGGCTACACCTTC. Amino acids: CATSDPGTDGNGYTF.

This clonotype was seen at least ten times. The chain joins TRBV12-3 or TRBV12-4 to TRBJ1-1, with 9 bases fitting TRBD1. The CDR3 sequence is 15 residues long. J gave up 1 base and V 5 bases, and 5 bases lay outside the gene matches. The CDR3 loop reads CASSTRDRENTEAFF. The CDR3 DNA follows: TGTGCCAGCAGTACCCGGGACAGGGAGAACACTGAAGCTTTCTTT.

This clonotype appeared many times. The rearrangement links TRBV12-3 or TRBV12-4 to TRBJ2-7, with 7 bases lining up with TRBD2. V shed 7 bases, J shed 2 bases, and the junction held 5 bases outside the gene matches. The CDR3 totals 13 residues. Here the CDR3 reads CASKRGGTYEQYF. DNA for the CDR3: TGTGCCAGCAAGCGGGGCGGAACCTACGAGCAGTACTTC.

This clonotype was observed at least ten times. This sequence joins TRBV4-1 and TRBJ1-5; D is possibly TRBD1 (5 bases). Trimming pared 0 bases from V and 6 bases from J, leaving 15 bases between. Germline values: CDR1 MGHRA, CDR2 YSYEKL. This CDR3 has 16 amino acids. Written as DNA, the CDR3 is TGCGCCAGCAGCCAAGATATCGGGCCAGGGACTCAGCCCCAGCATTTT. As protein: CASSQDIGPGTQPQHF.

The table lists this clonotype with many counts. The gene calls are TRBV24-1 and TRBJ2-3; D uncertain. The length of the CDR3 is 12 residues. The V gene lost 1 base and the J gene lost 2 bases, with 0 bases spanning the gap. Per the germline V gene, CDR1 is KGHDR and CDR2 is SFDVKD. CDR3 DNA: TGTGCCACCAGTGATTTCACAGATACGCAGTATTTT. This codes for CATSDFTDTQYF.

J is TRBJ2-1 and V is TRBV2, with TRBD2 matching 7 bases. Germline CDR1 is SNHLY and CDR2 is FYNNEI. With V trimmed by 6 bases and J by 0 bases, 5 bases remained unmatched. The CDR3 contains 15 residues. The CDR3 region has the DNA TGTGCCAGCAGGGTACTAGCGAGCTCCTACAATGAGCAGTTCTTC. Residues: CASRVLASSYNEQFF.

Many counts were recorded for this clonotype. The chain links TRBV5-6 to TRBJ2-2, with 7 nucleotides matching TRBD2. Germline assignment: CDR1 SGHDT and CDR2 YYEEEE. This CDR3 is 16 amino acids long. With 5 bases clipped from V and 5 bases from J, the junction kept 12 bases outside the gene matches. CDR3 loop: CASRTIEGGPTGELFF. In DNA, the CDR3 is TGTGCCAGCAGGACTATCGAGGGAGGGCCAACCGGGGAGCTGTTTTTT.

This clonotype was seen more than once but under ten times. CDR3 sequence: CASSPLSRGTQYF. CDR3 nucleotides: TGTGCCAGCAGCCCGCTGTCCAGAGGGACCCAGTACTTC. The genes are TRBV11-1 and TRBJ2-5; no clear D. The V gene lost 5 bases and the J gene lost 7 bases, with 14 bases spanning the gap. Germline loops: CDR1 SGHAT, CDR2 FQDESV (reference sequence). This CDR3 is built from 13 residues.

This clonotype was picked up many times. The J gene is TRBJ2-1, the V gene TRBV12-3 or TRBV12-4; tentative D call: TRBD2 (6 bases). Trimming stripped 7 bases from V and 0 bases from J, with 13 bases between. This CDR3 has 15 residues. The CDR3 DNA is TGTGCCAGCAACCCGGACTACCCCTCCTACAATGAGCAGTTCTTC. Its protein product is CASNPDYPSYNEQFF.

This chain uses TRBV9 with TRBJ2-7; D is unresolved. Between the trimmed V and J ends, which lost 3 bases and 5 bases, there was a span of 9 bases. The germline V gene has CDR1 SGDLS and CDR2 YYNGEE. The length of the CDR3 is 12 residues. The CDR3 reads CASSDGVDEQYF. The CDR3 region has the DNA TGTGCCAGCAGCGATGGGGTCGACGAGCAGTACTTC.

This clonotype qualifies as medium-sized. This chain links TRBV28 with TRBJ2-7, with TRBD2 matching over 8 bases. V was pared by 6 bases and J by 0 bases, with 16 bases of the junction left unmatched. Germline assignment: CDR1 MDHEN and CDR2 SYDVKM. This CDR3 contains 18 residues. The chain's CDR3 is CASRTLSLAVTSSYEQYF. Here the CDR3 DNA reads TGTGCCAGCAGAACCCTCTCACTAGCGGTAACCTCCTCCTACGAGCAGTACTTC.

This clonotype was seen many times. The chain carries TRBV7-2 and TRBJ2-7; tentatively, D is TRBD1 or TRBD2 (5 bases each). Germline V gives CDR1 SGHTA, CDR2 FQGNSA. Trimming left V 7 bases short and J 2 bases short, with 15 bases between. The CDR3 has 14 amino acids. DNA of the CDR3: TGTGCCAGCACCTCGGGGCTACCGCCCTACGAGCAGTACTTC. It specifies CASTSGLPPYEQYF.

The J gene is TRBJ2-7, the V gene TRBV7-9, with D possibly being TRBD2 (5 bases). Trimming stripped 3 bases from V and 7 bases from J, with 13 bases between. The CDR3 length is 13 residues. Germline V gives CDR1 SEHNR, CDR2 FQNEAQ (reference sequence). CDR3 sequence reads: CASSFAGPPEQYF. The CDR3 DNA is TGTGCCAGCAGCTTCGCGGGCCCCCCGGAGCAGTACTTC.

This chain connects TRBV7-3 to TRBJ1-4; 9 positions agree with TRBD1. V shed 5 bases and J 5 bases; nucleotides not matched to a gene: 3. Germline V CDR1 and CDR2: SGHTA, FQGTGA. The CDR3 extends over 14 amino acids. The CDR3 loop reads CASSPTGGNEKLFF. DNA of the CDR3: TGTGCCAGCAGCCCGACAGGGGGAAATGAAAAACTGTTTTTT.

This clonotype was seen repeatedly, ten times or more. The chain employs TRBV20-1 and TRBJ2-1; the D is unclear. Germline loops: CDR1 DFQATT, CDR2 SNEGSKA (reference sequence). This CDR3 has 12 residues. Between the trimmed V and J ends, which lost 3 bases and 10 bases, there was a span of 13 bases. The CDR3 nucleotides are TGCAGTGCTAGTGAAGGGAAAGGAGAGCAGTTCTTC. Protein: CSASEGKGEQFF.

This clonotype was seen ten or more times. The chain recombines TRBV18 with TRBJ2-1; possibly TRBD1 for D (5 bases). The V gene lost 3 bases and the J gene lost 6 bases, with 12 bases spanning the gap. The CDR3 covers 14 residues. CDR1 is KGHSH and CDR2 is LQKENI in the germline V gene. The DNA of the CDR3 is TGTGCCAGCTCACCCAAAACAGGCACCAATGAGCAGTTCTTC. Its protein product is CASSPKTGTNEQFF.

About this clonotype: Compared with germline, one end of the junction differs, possibly owing to a read error. The chain links TRBV5-5 to TRBJ2-3; no clear D. The length of the CDR3 is 13 residues. Germline V lookup: CDR1 SGHKS, CDR2 YYEKEE (reference sequence). This chain's CDR3 is CASSLLLKDTQCF. The CDR3 nucleotides read TGTGCCAGCAGCTTGCTCTTAAAAGATACGCAGTGTTTT.

In its sample, this clonotype was seen many times. The J gene is TRBJ2-7, the V gene TRBV5-6; D is perhaps TRBD1 (6 bases). The CDR3 is 14 amino acids. V gave up 2 bases and J gave up 3 bases, with 12 bases separating them. CDR1 is SGHDT, CDR2 YYEEEE, per germline. CDR3 DNA sequence: TGTGCCAGCAGCTTATCGACAGGATACTACGAGCAGTACTTC. It is translated as CASSLSTGYYEQYF.

This clonotype was seen only a few times. The rearrangement joins TRBV6-1 to TRBJ2-7; weak D call: TRBD1 (5 bases). This CDR3 is 15 amino acids long. The V and J ends lost 4 bases and 4 bases respectively, with 17 bases between them. The germline CDR1 and CDR2 sequences are MNHNS and SASEGT. The CDR3 is CASSGERQGGYEQYF. CDR3 nucleotides: TGTGCCAGCAGTGGAGAAAGGCAGGGCGGATACGAGCAGTACTTC.

The rearrangement links TRBV12-3 or TRBV12-4 to TRBJ1-1, with TRBD1 matching over 7 bases. Trimming cost V 6 bases and J 0 bases; bases outside gene matches: 7. This CDR3 comprises 15 residues. CDR3 coding DNA: TGTGCCAGCAGCCGCACAGGGGCCGTGAACACTGAAGCTTTCTTT. Translation gives CASSRTGAVNTEAFF.

The chain is built from TRBV28 and TRBJ1-5, with D tentatively TRBD1 (5 bases). Trimming removed 4 bases from V and 6 bases from J, with 7 bases in between. The CDR3 totals 12 residues. Germline-derived CDR1 and CDR2 are MDHEN and SYDVKM. CDR3 DNA sequence: TGTGCCAGCAGTTATCAGGGTCAGCCCCAGCATTTT. It specifies CASSYQGQPQHF.

This clonotype has a count of ten or more. V is TRBV5-1 and J is TRBJ2-5; 7 nucleotides align to TRBD2. This CDR3 is built from 16 residues. V was pared by 0 bases and J by 4 bases, with 9 bases of the junction left unmatched. Germline V gene sequence: CDR1 SGHRS, CDR2 YFSETQ. Here the CDR3 DNA reads TGCGCCAGCAGCTTGGATGGTAGCGGGTGGCGAGAGACCCAGTACTTC. This codes for CASSLDGSGWRETQYF.

This clonotype was counted between two and nine times. The chain employs TRBV5-5 and TRBJ1-2; 7 nucleotides agree with TRBD1. V trimming: 4 bases; J trimming: 0 bases; junction bases outside the gene matches: 12. The CDR3 runs 17 residues. The germline CDR1 and CDR2 sequences are SGHKS and YYEKEE (reference sequence). CDR3 nucleotide sequence: TGTGCCAGCAGCCCTCACTCCCGACAGGGTTCTAACTATGGCTACACCTTC. It is translated as CASSPHSRQGSNYGYTF.

Only a few counts were recorded for this clonotype. The chain employs TRBV28 and TRBJ2-2; D could derive from TRBD1 or TRBD2 (6 bases each). The CDR3 is 16 residues long. V was trimmed by 5 bases and J by 0 bases, leaving 13 bases between them. CDR1 and CDR2 (germline): MDHEN, SYDVKM. In nucleotides, the CDR3 is TGTGCCAGCAGTAGTGGAGGGGGTGCGAACACCGGGGAGCTGTTTTTT. Protein: CASSSGGGANTGELFF.

In its sample, this clonotype was seen a few times. This rearrangement joins TRBV5-8 to TRBJ2-1; D is uncertain. This CDR3 is built from 13 residues. Germline V gene lookup returns CDR1 SGHTS and CDR2 YDEGEE. V was trimmed by 2 bases and J by 8 bases, leaving 11 bases between them. CDR3 sequence (DNA): TGTGCCAGCAGCTTAAGTGCCAAAGATGAGCAGTTCTTC. Its translation: CASSLSAKDEQFF.